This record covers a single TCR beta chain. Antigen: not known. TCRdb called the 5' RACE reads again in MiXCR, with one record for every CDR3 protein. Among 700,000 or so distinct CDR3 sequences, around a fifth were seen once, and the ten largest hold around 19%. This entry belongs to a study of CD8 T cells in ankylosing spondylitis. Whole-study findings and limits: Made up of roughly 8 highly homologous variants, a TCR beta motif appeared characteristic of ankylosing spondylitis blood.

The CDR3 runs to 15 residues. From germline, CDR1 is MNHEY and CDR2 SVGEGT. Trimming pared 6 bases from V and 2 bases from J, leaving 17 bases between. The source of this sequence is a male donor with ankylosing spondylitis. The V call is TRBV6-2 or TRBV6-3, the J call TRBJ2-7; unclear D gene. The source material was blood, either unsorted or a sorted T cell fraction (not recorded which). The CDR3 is CASSWNALGTYEQYF. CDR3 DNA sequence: TGTGCCAGCAGCTGGAACGCCTTAGGAACCTACGAGCAGTACTTC.